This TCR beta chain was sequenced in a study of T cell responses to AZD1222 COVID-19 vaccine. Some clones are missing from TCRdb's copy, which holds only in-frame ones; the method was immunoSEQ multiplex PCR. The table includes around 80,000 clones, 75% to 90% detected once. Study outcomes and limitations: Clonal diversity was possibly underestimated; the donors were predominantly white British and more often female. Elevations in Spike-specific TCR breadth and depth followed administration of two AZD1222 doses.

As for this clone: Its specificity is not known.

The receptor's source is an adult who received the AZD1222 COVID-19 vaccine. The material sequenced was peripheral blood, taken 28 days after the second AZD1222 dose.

In DNA, the CDR3 is TGTGCCAGCGGAACCGGGCCGGGGCAAGAGACCCAGTACTTC. Protein product: CASGTGPGQETQYF. V usage is TRBV28 and J usage is TRBJ2-5; D perhaps matches TRBD2 (5 bases). The ends were cut back, 8 bases at V and 2 bases at J, with 15 bases in the middle. The CDR3 length is 14 residues. The germline V gene encodes CDR1 MDHEN and CDR2 SYDVKM.